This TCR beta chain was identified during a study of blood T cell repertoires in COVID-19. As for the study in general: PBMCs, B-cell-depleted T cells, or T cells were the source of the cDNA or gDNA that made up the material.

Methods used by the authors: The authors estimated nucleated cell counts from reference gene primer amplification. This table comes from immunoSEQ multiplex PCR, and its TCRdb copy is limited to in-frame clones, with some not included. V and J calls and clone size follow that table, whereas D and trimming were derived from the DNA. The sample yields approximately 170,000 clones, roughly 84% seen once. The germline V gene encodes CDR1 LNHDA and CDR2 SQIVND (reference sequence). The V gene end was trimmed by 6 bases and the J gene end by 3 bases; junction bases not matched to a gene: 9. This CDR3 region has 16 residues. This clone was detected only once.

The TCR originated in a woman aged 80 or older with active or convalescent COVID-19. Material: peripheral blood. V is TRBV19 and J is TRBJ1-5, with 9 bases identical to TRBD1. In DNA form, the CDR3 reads TGTGCCAGTAGAAAAGACAGGGGGTCACCCAATCAGCCCCAGCATTTT. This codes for CASRKDRGSPNQPQHF.